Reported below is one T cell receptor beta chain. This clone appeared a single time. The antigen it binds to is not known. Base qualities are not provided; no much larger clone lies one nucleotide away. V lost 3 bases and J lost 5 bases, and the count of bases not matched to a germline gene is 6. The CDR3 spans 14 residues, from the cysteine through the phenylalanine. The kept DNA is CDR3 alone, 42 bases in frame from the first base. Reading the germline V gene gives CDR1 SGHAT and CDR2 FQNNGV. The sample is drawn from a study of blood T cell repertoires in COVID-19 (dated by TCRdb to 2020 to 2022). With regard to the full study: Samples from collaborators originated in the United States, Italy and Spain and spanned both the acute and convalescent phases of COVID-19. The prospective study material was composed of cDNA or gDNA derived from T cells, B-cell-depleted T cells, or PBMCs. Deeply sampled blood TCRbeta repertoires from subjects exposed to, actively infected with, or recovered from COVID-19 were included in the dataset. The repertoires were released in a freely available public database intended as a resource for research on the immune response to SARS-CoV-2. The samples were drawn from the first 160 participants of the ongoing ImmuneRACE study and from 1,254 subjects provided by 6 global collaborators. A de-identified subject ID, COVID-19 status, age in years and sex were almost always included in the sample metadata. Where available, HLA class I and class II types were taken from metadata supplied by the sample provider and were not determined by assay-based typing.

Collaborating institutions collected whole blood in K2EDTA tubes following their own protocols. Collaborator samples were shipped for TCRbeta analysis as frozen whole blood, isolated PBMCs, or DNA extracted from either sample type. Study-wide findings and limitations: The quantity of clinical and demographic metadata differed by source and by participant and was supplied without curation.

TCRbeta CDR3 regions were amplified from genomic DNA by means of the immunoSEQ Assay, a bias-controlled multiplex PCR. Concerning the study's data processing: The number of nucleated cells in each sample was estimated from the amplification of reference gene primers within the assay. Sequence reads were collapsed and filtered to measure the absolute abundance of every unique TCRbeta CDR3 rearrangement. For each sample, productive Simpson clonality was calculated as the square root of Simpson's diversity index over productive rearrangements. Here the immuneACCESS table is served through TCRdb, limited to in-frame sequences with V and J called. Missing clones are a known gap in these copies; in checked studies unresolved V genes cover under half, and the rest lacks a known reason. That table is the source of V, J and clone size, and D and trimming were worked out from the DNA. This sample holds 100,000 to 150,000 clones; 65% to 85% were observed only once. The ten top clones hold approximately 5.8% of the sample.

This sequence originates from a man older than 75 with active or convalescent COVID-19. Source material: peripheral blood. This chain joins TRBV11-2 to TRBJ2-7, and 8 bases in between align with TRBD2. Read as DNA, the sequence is TGTGCCAGCAGCTTGGGCGGGGGGATCAACGAGCAGTACTTC. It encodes CASSLGGGINEQYF.